This TCR beta chain stems from a study of blood T cells in healthy people across ages. This clonotype was counted only a few times. The donors, aged 6 to 90, were healthy Caucasians from Russia. For every donor, a draw yielded around 10 milliliters of peripheral blood. Germline V gene data show CDR1 as SQVTM and CDR2 as ANQGSEA. Trimming pared 3 bases from V and 2 bases from J, leaving 9 bases between. CDR3 size: 13 residues. It was with a sample-barcoded 5' primer and a J-beta primer mix that a second PCR of about 6 to 12 cycles was run. With 12 random nucleotides, a template-switch adaptor tagged each individual cDNA molecule. TCRdb itself ran the 5' RACE reads through MiXCR, one entry per CDR3 protein. The table has about 1 million distinct CDR3 sequences, about 23% seen once. The same data also contributed to another study, on T cells of mothers and their children. This second report adds: Related mother-child pairs shared marginally more repertoire than unrelated pairs, though not significantly.

The TCR sequence derives from a girl aged 2-10 years in good health. The chain joins TRBV29-1 to TRBJ2-3; D unclear. The sample consisted of blood. This CDR3 is CSVEYGATDTQYF. CDR3 sequence (DNA): TGCAGCGTTGAGTACGGTGCCACAGATACGCAGTATTTT.